The clone carrying this T cell receptor beta chain was counted a few times. The J segment lost 7 bases and the V segment lost 4 bases, leaving 2 bases of the junction unmatched. Germline CDR1 is SGHDT and CDR2 is YYEEEE. This CDR3 region has 13 residues. This specimen belongs to a study of blood T cell repertoires in COVID-19. Study information: Specimens from acute and convalescent COVID-19 originated in the United States, Italy and Spain. The analysed material was cDNA or gDNA that came from T cells, B-cell-depleted T cells, or PBMCs.

Per the original methods: Counts of nucleated cells, estimated from reference gene primer amplification, were obtained. Sequencing used immunoSEQ multiplex PCR; TCRdb keeps in-frame clones, though not all of them. D and trimming were read from the DNA, whereas the V and J calls and clone size are those reported in that table. The table lists some 120,000 clones, 85% to 90% of them singletons. This clonotype was obtained from a man aged 65 to 85 with active or convalescent COVID-19. Sequenced sample: peripheral blood. V usage is TRBV5-6 and J usage is TRBJ1-4; TRBD1 agrees at 9 bases. The CDR3 DNA is TGTGCCAGCAGCAGGGACAGGGCTGAAAAACTGTTTTTT. It encodes CASSRDRAEKLFF.